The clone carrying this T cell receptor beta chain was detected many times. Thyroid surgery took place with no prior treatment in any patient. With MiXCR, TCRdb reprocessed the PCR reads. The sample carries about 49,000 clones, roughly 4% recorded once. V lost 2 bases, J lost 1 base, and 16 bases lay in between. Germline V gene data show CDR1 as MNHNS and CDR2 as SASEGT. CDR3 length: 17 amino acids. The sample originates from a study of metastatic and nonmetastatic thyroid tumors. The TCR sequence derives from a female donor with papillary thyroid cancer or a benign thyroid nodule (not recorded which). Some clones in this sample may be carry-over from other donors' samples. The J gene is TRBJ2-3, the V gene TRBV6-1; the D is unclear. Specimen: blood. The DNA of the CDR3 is TGTGCCAGCAGTGAATCGGCGGTTCATTACCGCACAGATACGCAGTATTTT. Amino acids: CASSESAVHYRTDTQYF.